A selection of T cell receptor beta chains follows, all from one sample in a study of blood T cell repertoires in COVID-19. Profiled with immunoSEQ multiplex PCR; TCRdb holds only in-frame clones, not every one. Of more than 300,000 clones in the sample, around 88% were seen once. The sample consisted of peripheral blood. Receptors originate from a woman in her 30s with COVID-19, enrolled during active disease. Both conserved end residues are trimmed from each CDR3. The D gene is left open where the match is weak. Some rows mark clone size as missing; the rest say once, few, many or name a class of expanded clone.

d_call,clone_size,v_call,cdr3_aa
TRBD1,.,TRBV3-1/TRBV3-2,ASSLGQGNTGELF
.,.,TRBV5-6,ASSLGRFNEQF
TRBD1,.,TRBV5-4,ASSFGRGQDTGELF
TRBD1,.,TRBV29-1,SVKTGGYGYT
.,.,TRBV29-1,SAVGSYEQY
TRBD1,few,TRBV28,ASIPGQTNTEAF
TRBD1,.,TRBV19,ASSIGGTGVNQPQH
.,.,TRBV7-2,ASSLRQGSNTEAF
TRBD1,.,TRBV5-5,ASSSLWDRGSTEAF
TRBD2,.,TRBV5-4,ASSVGLAGGSDTQY
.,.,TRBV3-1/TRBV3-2,ASSQVRNTIY
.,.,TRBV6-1,ASSEYPGSYEQY
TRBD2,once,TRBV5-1,ASSGGAGGLLGEQF
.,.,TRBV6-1,ASSEGGRSSYNSPLH
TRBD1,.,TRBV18,ASSPRIGTADTEAF
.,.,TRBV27,ASSLGGAAEAF
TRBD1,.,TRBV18,ASSPPGQADQPQH
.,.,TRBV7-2,ASSRQNQPQH
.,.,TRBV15,ATSRENLQGAFSSTDTQY
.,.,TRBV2,ASSYTPGGDLVGYT
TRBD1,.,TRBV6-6,ASSRPLSGTGGVNEQF
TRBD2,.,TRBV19,ASSIGTSTYNEQF
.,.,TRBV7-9,ASSPSGTEAF
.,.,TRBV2,ASSGSQSYNEQF
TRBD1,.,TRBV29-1,SVSIDRGIYEQY
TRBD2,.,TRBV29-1,SALDGSGGYETQY
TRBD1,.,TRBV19,ASSGQANSPLH
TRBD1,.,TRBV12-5,ASGSGQGVADTQY
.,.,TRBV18,ASSIQQGTAGNTIY
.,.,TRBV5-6,ASSSKELFAEAF
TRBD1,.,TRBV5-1,ASSVDRVPDTQY
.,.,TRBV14,AGGDNQPQH
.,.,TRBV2,ASSSARSGNTIY
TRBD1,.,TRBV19,ATTTGMIQELF
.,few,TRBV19,ASSITGAGNTIY
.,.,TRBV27,ASSFDSNEKLF
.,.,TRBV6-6,ASSFRDSPLH
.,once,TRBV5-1,ASSLLGGEETQY
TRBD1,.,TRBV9,ASSAPGGGDGYT
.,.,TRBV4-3,ASSPGAVSYEQY
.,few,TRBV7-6,ASSSYNEKLF
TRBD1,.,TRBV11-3,ASSPGTGPRVYSNQPQH
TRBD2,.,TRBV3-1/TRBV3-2,ASTTGTTTDTQY
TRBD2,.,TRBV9,ASSDPPSGGPGEQF
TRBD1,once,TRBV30,ASDLGTGLAPLH
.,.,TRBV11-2,ASSLSRGYGITEAF
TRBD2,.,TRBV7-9,ASSLSKGLSTYEQY
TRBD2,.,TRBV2,ASSDTSGGRGPDTQY
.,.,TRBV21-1,ASSQRRGHNTGELF
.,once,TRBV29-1,SVEGAADTQY